These 31 T cell receptor beta chains came from one sample sequenced in a study of T cell responses to AZD1222 COVID-19 vaccine. Sequencing used immunoSEQ multiplex PCR; TCRdb keeps in-frame clones, though not all of them. The sample shows about 110,000 clones, about 89% of them seen only once. Here the sequenced sample was peripheral blood, taken 28 days after the second AZD1222 dose. All receptors come from an adult who received the AZD1222 COVID-19 vaccine.

V usage is TRBV5-6 and J usage is TRBJ2-1, with 8 bases fitting TRBD2. V was clipped by 3 bases and J by 3 bases; unmatched bases: 5. CDR1 and CDR2 from the germline V gene are SGHDT and YYEEEE. The CDR3 has 15 residues. The CDR3 DNA reads as TGTGCCAGCAGCTCGGGACTAGGGGGCTACAATGAGCAGTTCTTC. Residues: CASSSGLGGYNEQFF. The whole variable domain, remainder taken from reference TRBV5-6 and TRBJ2-1, is DAGVTQSPTHLIKTRGQQVTLRCSPKSGHDTVSWYQQALGQGPQFIFQYYEEEERQRGNFPDRFSGHQFPNYSSELNVNALLLGDSALYLCASSSGLGGYNEQFFGPGTRLTVL.

V gene TRBV12-3 or TRBV12-4 combines with J gene TRBJ1-2; D ambiguous. This CDR3 has 10 residues. V shed 11 bases and J shed 4 bases, with 8 bases lying between them. The CDR3, as DNA: TGTGCCCTCCTGGTCTATGGCTACACCTTC. It specifies CALLVYGYTF.

CDR3 protein: CASTVGRASGNTIYF. The CDR3 nucleotides are TGTGCCAGTACGGTAGGCAGGGCCTCTGGAAACACCATATATTTT. The chain links TRBV19 to TRBJ1-3; D is perhaps TRBD1 (5 bases). Germline V CDR1 and CDR2: LNHDA, SQIVND (reference sequence). CDR3 length equals 15 residues. Trimming took off 7 bases at V and 0 bases at J, with 13 bases between the two ends.

The chain has TRBV7-2 and TRBJ1-2; no definite D call. The CDR3 spans 14 residues. Trimming removed 2 bases from V and 3 bases from J, with 10 bases in between. The germline CDR1 and CDR2 sequences are SGHTA and FQGNSA. The CDR3, as DNA: TGTGCCAGCAGCTTATTATCCCGGGACTATGGCTACACCTTC. This encodes CASSLLSRDYGYTF.

This chain uses TRBV9 with TRBJ2-2; a weak D match, TRBD2 (5 bases). Trimming took off 3 bases at V and 6 bases at J, with 6 bases between the two ends. CDR1 and CDR2 from the germline V gene are SGDLS and YYNGEE. This CDR3 comprises 12 residues. CDR3 DNA sequence: TGTGCCAGCAGCGATAGCGCCGGGGAGCTGTTTTTT. Translation: CASSDSAGELFF.

The V and J genes are TRBV4-3 and TRBJ1-2; 7 bases map to TRBD1. The CDR3 runs to 15 residues. Per the germline V gene, CDR1 is LGHNA and CDR2 is YSLEER. V was pared by 2 bases and J by 5 bases, with 8 bases of the junction left unmatched. The CDR3 sequence: CASSQIGEGAYGYTF. The CDR3 DNA is TGCGCCAGCAGCCAAATTGGAGAGGGGGCGTATGGCTACACCTTC.

This chain uses TRBV6-5 with TRBJ1-6; a possible D gene is TRBD1 (6 bases). Trimming shortened V by 5 bases and J by 6 bases, and 14 bases separated the two germline ends. The CDR3 sequence is 15 residues long. The germline CDR1 and CDR2 sequences are MNHEY and SVGAGI. The CDR3 DNA is TGTGCCAGCAGTCTACGGGGGGGGGCTAATTCACCCCTCCACTTT. It translates to CASSLRGGANSPLHF.

The chain links TRBV27 to TRBJ2-3; D unresolved. The CDR3 is 14 amino acids. CDR1 and CDR2 from the germline V gene are MNHEY and SMNVEV (reference sequence). Trimming removed 2 bases at V and 2 bases at J, with 8 bases between. This chain's CDR3 is CASSLVENTDTQYF. CDR3 DNA sequence: TGTGCCAGCAGTTTAGTAGAGAACACAGATACGCAGTATTTT.

The chain has TRBV11-2 and TRBJ2-5; D gene unclear. This CDR3 is 12 amino acids long. V shed 3 bases and J shed 2 bases, with 4 bases lying between them. CDR1 is SGHAT and CDR2 is FQNNGV in the germline V gene. Here the CDR3 DNA reads TGTGCCAGCAGCTTGACACAAGAGACCCAGTACTTC. Protein: CASSLTQETQYF. The full variable domain, in which reference TRBV11-2 and TRBJ2-5 provide the parts outside the CDR3, is EAGVAQSPRYKIIEKRQSVAFWCNPISGHATLYWYQQILGQGPKLLIQFQNNGVVDDSQLPKDRFSAERLKGVDSTLKIQPAKLEDSAVYLCASSLTQETQYFGPGTRLLVL.

The chain combines TRBV7-9 with TRBJ1-1; D is ambiguous. The germline V and J ends were trimmed by 1 base and 1 base, with 7 bases remaining between them. Per germline, CDR1 SEHNR and CDR2 FQNEAQ (reference sequence). This CDR3 contains 14 residues. DNA of the CDR3: TGTGCCAGCAGCTTAGTACGGACGAACACTGAAGCTTTCTTT. Amino acids: CASSLVRTNTEAFF. The full variable domain, completed using reference TRBV7-9 and TRBJ1-1, is DTGVSQNPRHKITKRGQNVTFRCDPISEHNRLYWYRQTLGQGPEFLTYFQNEAQLEKSRLLSDRFSAERPKGSFSTLEIQRTEQGDSAMYLCASSLVRTNTEAFFGQGTRLTVV.

This clone was picked up one time. This chain joins TRBV7-9 and TRBJ2-3; possibly TRBD2 for D (5 bases). Per germline, CDR1 SEHNR and CDR2 FQNEAQ (reference sequence). This CDR3 spans 15 amino acids. V lost 3 bases to trimming and J lost 2 bases, with 12 bases between them. For the CDR3, the DNA is TGTGCCAGCAGCTTCACTCTAGCCCCCACAGATACGCAGTATTTT. It encodes CASSFTLAPTDTQYF.

The chain's CDR3 is CASSQGIRVNTEAFF. DNA for the CDR3: TGTGCCAGCAGCCAGGGAATCAGGGTGAACACTGAAGCTTTCTTT. The V gene is TRBV3-1 (or the pseudogene TRBV3-2), the J gene TRBJ1-1; D is perhaps TRBD1 (5 bases). In germline, CDR1 is LGHDT, CDR2 YNNKEL (reference sequence). Trimming shortened V by 3 bases and J by 0 bases, and 11 bases separated the two germline ends. The CDR3 runs 15 residues.

The chain has TRBV18 and TRBJ1-2; tentatively, D is TRBD1 (5 bases). The V gene lost 2 bases and the J gene lost 4 bases, with 11 bases spanning the gap. Germline values: CDR1 KGHSH, CDR2 LQKENI. This CDR3 is built from 14 residues. CDR3 residues: CASSPTEDIYGYTF. CDR3 DNA: TGTGCCAGCTCACCAACCGAGGACATCTATGGCTACACCTTC.

This chain connects TRBV5-1 to TRBJ1-5; D may be TRBD1 (5 bases). Germline-derived CDR1 and CDR2 are SGHRS and YFSETQ. V dropped 3 bases and J dropped 1 base, with 11 bases sitting between them. CDR3 length equals 15 residues. This CDR3 is CASSSGENSNQPQHF. The CDR3 DNA reads as TGCGCCAGCAGCTCGGGGGAGAACAGCAATCAGCCCCAGCATTTT.

The chain joins TRBV9 to TRBJ2-1; the D is unclear. V lost 0 bases and J 6 bases, leaving 28 bases between the germline ends. The V gene's germline CDR1 is SGDLS and CDR2 YYNGEE. The CDR3 runs to 20 residues. CDR3 region: CASSVATMTPSKTGGNEQFF. As DNA, the CDR3 is TGTGCCAGCAGCGTAGCTACAATGACCCCGTCCAAGACCGGCGGCAATGAGCAGTTCTTC.

This clone occurred once. The chain employs TRBV19 and TRBJ1-2; 9 bases agree with TRBD1. Germline V lookup: CDR1 LNHDA, CDR2 SQIVND (reference sequence). CDR3 length: 16 residues. The V and J ends lost 7 bases and 5 bases, in that order; junction bases with no gene match: 14. CDR3 in DNA: TGTGCCAGTAAATCCGGTACAGGGGGCACGGGGTATGGCTACACCTTC. Translated: CASKSGTGGTGYGYTF.

The J gene is TRBJ2-1, the V gene TRBV24-1; TRBD2 matches at 8 bases. The CDR3 is made up of 16 amino acids. Per the germline V gene, CDR1 is KGHDR and CDR2 is SFDVKD. V gave up 8 bases and J gave up 1 base; unmatched junction bases: 9. The CDR3 DNA is TGTGCCACCAAGGCCTCGCGGGAGGTGTCCTACAATGAGCAGTTCTTC. Protein: CATKASREVSYNEQFF.

This chain links TRBV4-1 with TRBJ1-5; D remains unclear. This CDR3 region has 14 residues. Germline CDR1 and CDR2: MGHRA and YSYEKL. The V gene lost 4 bases and the J gene lost 7 bases, with 14 bases spanning the gap. CDR3 DNA: TGCGCCAGCAGCCCGACAAGAGGGTCCCAGCCCCAGCATTTT. Translated, it gives CASSPTRGSQPQHF.

V and J are TRBV13 and TRBJ2-5, with TRBD2 identical over 10 bases. CDR3 length equals 14 residues. Germline loops: CDR1 PRHDT, CDR2 FYEKMQ (reference sequence). Trimming took 5 bases from V and 5 from J; bases not matched to a gene: 5. The CDR3 loop reads CASSASGGWETQYF. CDR3 in DNA: TGTGCCAGCAGCGCTAGCGGGGGCTGGGAGACCCAGTACTTC.

This sequence joins TRBV28 and TRBJ1-2; TRBD1 aligns across 7 bases. The CDR3 sequence is 16 residues long. Unmatched junction bases numbered 11, after V lost 1 base and J lost 6 bases. CDR1 and CDR2 from the germline V gene are MDHEN and SYDVKM. In DNA form, the CDR3 reads TGTGCCAGCAGTTTATTAAGGTCCCTCGACAGGGATGGCTACACCTTC. It yields the protein CASSLLRSLDRDGYTF.

The genes are TRBV25-1 and TRBJ2-5; 9 bases line up with TRBD1. Per the germline V gene, CDR1 is MGHDK and CDR2 is SYGVNS. The CDR3 loop spans 15 amino acids. The J segment lost 1 base and the V segment lost 9 bases, leaving 9 bases of the junction unmatched. CDR3 sequence: CASSPGQGFQETQYF. In DNA form, the CDR3 reads TGTGCCAGTTCTCCGGGACAGGGCTTCCAAGAGACCCAGTACTTC.

This clone was counted many times. J is TRBJ2-2 and V is TRBV2; D is uncertain. Germline V gives CDR1 SNHLY, CDR2 FYNNEI. Trimming shortened V by 2 bases and J by 4 bases, and 17 bases separated the two germline ends. The CDR3 totals 17 residues. CDR3 sequence reads: CASSEWSTPFFTGELFF. The CDR3 DNA sequence: TGTGCCAGCAGTGAATGGTCCACCCCCTTCTTCACCGGGGAGCTGTTTTTT.

This chain uses TRBV6-4 with TRBJ1-6, with 7 bases that match TRBD1. This CDR3 contains 16 residues. Germline-derived CDR1 and CDR2 are MRHNA and SNTAGT. The ends lost 4 bases at V and 3 bases at J; junction bases unmatched: 6. The CDR3 sequence: CASSASDRSYNSPLHF. CDR3 nucleotides: TGTGCCAGCAGTGCCTCGGACAGGAGCTATAATTCACCCCTCCACTTT.

CDR3 amino acids: CASSLVDLVGQPQHF. The CDR3 coding sequence is TGTGCCAGCAGTTTAGTTGACCTCGTGGGTCAGCCCCAGCATTTT. The rearrangement uses TRBV28 and TRBJ1-5; no clear D. The CDR3 has 15 amino acids. Germline V CDR1 and CDR2: MDHEN, SYDVKM. Trimming cost V 2 bases and J 6 bases, with 14 bases left between them.

The chain links TRBV3-1 (or the pseudogene TRBV3-2) to TRBJ1-5; unclear D gene. The CDR3 length is 15 residues. V lost 5 bases and J lost 4, with 15 bases in between. Germline CDR1 is LGHDT and CDR2 is YNNKEL (reference sequence). CDR3 sequence reads: CASSLGLPGNQPQHF. The CDR3 DNA follows: TGTGCCAGCAGCTTGGGTCTCCCTGGGAATCAGCCCCAGCATTTT.

This clone was seen just once. The CDR3 sequence: CASSPRGDTQYF. The CDR3 nucleotides read TGTGCCAGCAGTCCCCGAGGAGATACGCAGTATTTT. This chain connects TRBV12-3 or TRBV12-4 to TRBJ2-3, with D unclear. With 5 bases removed from V and 5 bases from J, the gap between germline ends came to 8 bases. This CDR3 is 12 amino acids long.

This chain joins TRBV11-2 and TRBJ2-3, with D unresolved. Germline V lookup: CDR1 SGHAT, CDR2 FQNNGV. V was shortened by 1 base and J by 2 bases, with 13 bases between the two germline ends. The CDR3 is 16 amino acids. The DNA for the CDR3 is TGTGCCAGCAGCTTAGTCCAGGTTAGCTACACAGATACGCAGTATTTT. It encodes CASSLVQVSYTDTQYF.

The chain uses TRBV30 and TRBJ2-7; D unclear. CDR1 is GTSNPN and CDR2 is SVGIG in the germline V gene (reference sequence). The CDR3 has 11 amino acids. Deletions cut 2 bases from V and 7 bases from J, with 9 bases between. CDR3 nucleotides: TGTGCCTGGAGTCCGTCCCGGGAGCAGTACTTC. It translates to CAWSPSREQYF.

This sequence joins TRBV2 and TRBJ1-2, with 7 bases lining up with TRBD1. The CDR3 totals 14 residues. J lost 4 bases, V lost 7 bases, and 9 bases had no gene match. The germline V gene has CDR1 SNHLY and CDR2 FYNNEI. CDR3 loop: CASTRQGAGYGYTF. The CDR3 region has the DNA TGTGCCAGCACTCGACAGGGCGCCGGCTATGGCTACACCTTC.

This chain uses TRBV2 with TRBJ2-7; 7 nucleotides line up with TRBD2. The germline V gene encodes CDR1 SNHLY and CDR2 FYNNEI. The ends lost 4 bases at V and 4 bases at J; junction bases unmatched: 16. This CDR3 region has 17 residues. CDR3 sequence (DNA): TGTGCCAGCAGTGGACCCCCCGGGGGTAGGGAGGGGTACGAGCAGTACTTC. It specifies CASSGPPGGREGYEQYF.

The genes are TRBV7-9 and TRBJ1-1; D ambiguous. Germline values: CDR1 SEHNR, CDR2 FQNEAQ (reference sequence). V was trimmed by 1 base and J by 7 bases, leaving 7 bases between them. The CDR3 length is 12 residues. The CDR3 loop reads CASSLVTDEAFF. In nucleotides, the CDR3 is TGTGCCAGCAGCTTAGTAACGGATGAAGCTTTCTTT.